This TCR beta chain was profiled in a study of immune cell composition in non-small cell lung cancer. On the study more broadly: Tumours were mainly lung adenocarcinoma or squamous cell carcinoma. Findings and caveats of the study: Dominant in vivo tumour-associated clones were not shown to share tumour-reactive sequences. Squamous lung tumours showed higher top 10 clone scores and clonality than adenocarcinomas.

Method: immunoSEQ multiplex PCR; TCRdb's copy keeps in-frame clones and lacks some. The data show 9,500 to 10,000 clones, around 68% seen once. Points on this clone: Its antigen is still unknown.

The ends lost 2 bases at V and 12 bases at J; junction bases unmatched: 8. From germline, CDR1 is SGHDN and CDR2 FVKESK. CDR3 length: 14 residues. Template was genomic DNA from frozen, unsorted single-cell suspensions. The clonotype originates from a human donor with non-small cell lung cancer. The chain recombines TRBV14 with TRBJ2-2; 8 bases align to TRBD1. Sequencing was done on a sample of lung tumor tissue. In nucleotides, the CDR3 is TGTGCCAGCAGCCAATCGGACAGGGCGGGGAAGCTGTTTTTT. Amino acids: CASSQSDRAGKLFF.